One sample yielded the 13 T cell receptor beta chains listed below, sequenced in a study of early T cells in non-severe SARS-CoV-2 infection. One entry per CDR3 protein results from TCRdb running MiXCR on the 5' RACE reads. The top ten clones hold 10% to 15% of a sample with about 33,000 distinct CDR3 sequences, approximately 5% of them seen once. The specimen sequenced was whole blood. All receptors come from an adult who was a healthcare worker with PCR-confirmed SARS-CoV-2 infection or an uninfected control (not recorded which).

The J gene is TRBJ2-3, the V gene TRBV20-1; 7 nucleotides agree with TRBD1. CDR1 is DFQATT, CDR2 SNEGSKA, per germline (reference sequence). CDR3 length: 15 residues. Losses at the gene ends were 4 bases for V and 3 bases for J; bases not matched to a gene: 10. CDR3 coding DNA: TGCAGTGCTAACACCCGACAGGGTGGAACAGATACGCAGTATTTT. It yields the protein CSANTRQGGTDTQYF.

The CDR3 coding sequence is TGCGCCAGCAGCTTGCCAGGGGTATCCTACGAGCAGTACTTC. Translated: CASSLPGVSYEQYF. The chain couples TRBV5-1 to TRBJ2-7, with a weak D call TRBD1 (6 bases). The CDR3 is 14 residues long. With 1 base removed from V and 1 base from J, the gap between germline ends came to 9 bases. Germline lookup yields CDR1 SGHRS and CDR2 YFSETQ.

This clonotype was detected many times. The chain joins TRBV9 to TRBJ2-3; 9 positions agree with TRBD1. This CDR3 comprises 15 residues. CDR1 SGDLS and CDR2 YYNGEE come from the germline V gene. After removal of 4 bases from V and 4 bases from J, the junction contained 7 bases not matched to a gene. CDR3 residues: CASSITGQGPDTQYF. The CDR3 DNA is TGTGCCAGCAGCATTACGGGACAGGGACCAGATACGCAGTATTTT. Filled out from reference TRBV9 and TRBJ2-3, the complete variable domain reads DSGVTQTPKHLITATGQRVTLRCSPRSGDLSVYWYQQSLDQGLQFLIQYYNGEERAKGNILERFSAQQFPDLHSELNLSSLELGDSALYFCASSITGQGPDTQYFGPGTRLTVL.

In its sample, this clonotype was seen many times. The chain links TRBV3-1 to TRBJ1-6; D is undetermined. CDR1 and CDR2 from the germline V gene are LGHDT and YNNKEL (reference sequence). The CDR3 is made up of 18 amino acids. Between the trimmed V and J ends, which lost 0 bases and 0 bases, there was a span of 12 bases. CDR3 nucleotides: TGTGCCAGCAGCCAAGATCTGTCGGGGAGCTCCTATAATTCACCCCTCCACTTT. It codes for CASSQDLSGSSYNSPLHF.

This clonotype has ten or more counts. The rearrangement uses TRBV20-1 and TRBJ1-1; perhaps TRBD1 as D (5 bases). V was pared by 2 bases and J by 1 base, with 14 bases between. Per the germline V gene, CDR1 is DFQATT and CDR2 is SNEGSKA (reference sequence). This CDR3 region has 15 residues. CDR3 residues: CSARSPDSENTEAFF. The CDR3 DNA reads TGCAGTGCTAGAAGTCCCGACAGCGAGAACACTGAAGCTTTCTTT.

The sample holds a few counts of this clonotype. The gene calls are TRBV12-3 or TRBV12-4 and TRBJ2-5, with 9 nucleotides matching TRBD1. The CDR3 covers 18 residues. Trimming cost V 4 bases and J 7 bases; bases outside gene matches: 19. The CDR3 loop is CASSSFSGTGFLEGTQYF. CDR3 coding DNA: TGTGCCAGCAGTTCATTTTCCGGGACAGGGTTTCTTGAAGGGACCCAGTACTTC.

Ten or more counts support this clonotype. The rearrangement joins TRBV7-6 to TRBJ1-5; 7 nucleotides agree with TRBD1. Trimming at V came to 4 bases and at J to 6 bases, leaving 6 bases not matched to a gene. This CDR3 contains 14 residues. Germline CDR1 is SGHVS and CDR2 is FNYEAQ. CDR3 bases: TGTGCCAGCAGCTACCGACAGGGTGGTCAGCCCCAGCATTTT. Protein sequence: CASSYRQGGQPQHF.

This clonotype was found many times. The chain links TRBV7-9 to TRBJ2-7; weak D call: TRBD1 (6 bases). The germline V gene has CDR1 SEHNR and CDR2 FQNEAQ (reference sequence). CDR3 length: 14 amino acids. Trimming took off 5 bases at V and 2 bases at J, with 13 bases between the two ends. For the CDR3, the DNA is TGTGCCAGCAGCCAAGGGACAAACCCCTACGAGCAGTACTTC. The encoded protein is CASSQGTNPYEQYF.

This clonotype has at least ten counts. The chain recombines TRBV11-2 with TRBJ2-3, with no clear D. Germline CDR1 is SGHAT and CDR2 is FQNNGV. V lost 3 bases, J lost 4 bases, and 11 bases lay in between. This CDR3 spans 14 amino acids. The CDR3 DNA is TGTGCCAGCAGCTTGACACTCCCTCCAGATACGCAGTATTTT. Translation gives CASSLTLPPDTQYF.

The sample holds many counts of this clonotype. This chain uses TRBV28 with TRBJ2-7; TRBD2 is a possible D gene (5 bases). CDR3 length equals 13 residues. Germline CDR1 and CDR2: MDHEN and SYDVKM. Trimming left V 6 bases short and J 1 base short, with 10 bases between. For the CDR3, the DNA is TGTGCCAGCAGCACCACTAGTTCCTACGAGCAGTACTTC. Translation: CASSTTSSYEQYF.

This clonotype was observed a few times. This chain connects TRBV15 to TRBJ2-7; tentatively, D is TRBD2 (6 bases). Trimming removed 0 bases from V and 9 bases from J, with 12 bases in between. CDR3 length equals 13 residues. Germline CDR1 LNHNV, CDR2 YYDKDF (reference sequence). The CDR3 here is CATSRDTGDPQYF. As DNA, the CDR3 is TGTGCCACCAGCAGAGATACGGGGGATCCGCAGTACTTC. The variable domain in full, completed from reference TRBV15 and TRBJ2-7, reads DAMVIQNPRYQVTQFGKPVTLSCSQTLNHNVMYWYQQKSSQAPKLLFHYYDKDFNNEADTPDNFQSRRPNTSFCFLDIRSPGLGDTAMYLCATSRDTGDPQYFGPGTRLTVT.

This clonotype has a count of ten or more. The chain carries TRBV25-1 and TRBJ2-3; 12 nucleotides match TRBD2. The length of the CDR3 is 16 residues. In germline, CDR1 is MGHDK, CDR2 SYGVNS. Germline trimming cut 1 base from V and 6 bases from J; bases unmatched to any gene: 5. CDR3 in amino acids: CASSELGLAGGDTQYF. The CDR3 nucleotides are TGTGCCAGCAGTGAATTAGGTCTAGCGGGAGGGGATACGCAGTATTTT.

This clonotype was counted ten times or more. The chain carries TRBV7-2 and TRBJ1-6; D gene uncertain. The CDR3 length is 15 residues. Looked up from germline, CDR1 is SGHTA and CDR2 is FQGNSA. V was shortened by 1 base and J by 3 bases, with 7 bases between the two germline ends. In nucleotides, the CDR3 is TGTGCCAGCAGCTTAGGCGAGGGCTATAATTCACCCCTCCACTTT. Protein product: CASSLGEGYNSPLHF.